The source of this T cell receptor (beta chain) is a study of blood T cell repertoires in COVID-19. Clones were sequenced by immunoSEQ multiplex PCR, and TCRdb holds only the in-frame ones, with some missing. The sample holds some 200,000 clones, 65% to 85% seen once. This CDR3 is 11 amino acids long. Germline CDR1 reads LNHNV; CDR2 reads YYDKDF (reference sequence). With 8 bases removed from V and 6 bases from J, the gap between germline ends came to 9 bases. The V call is TRBV15, the J call TRBJ2-3; D remains ambiguous. The source material was peripheral blood. This clonotype originated in a woman in her sixties with acute or convalescent COVID-19. The CDR3 region is CATGRSDTQYF. The CDR3 nucleotides read TGTGCCACCGGGCGATCGGATACGCAGTATTTT.